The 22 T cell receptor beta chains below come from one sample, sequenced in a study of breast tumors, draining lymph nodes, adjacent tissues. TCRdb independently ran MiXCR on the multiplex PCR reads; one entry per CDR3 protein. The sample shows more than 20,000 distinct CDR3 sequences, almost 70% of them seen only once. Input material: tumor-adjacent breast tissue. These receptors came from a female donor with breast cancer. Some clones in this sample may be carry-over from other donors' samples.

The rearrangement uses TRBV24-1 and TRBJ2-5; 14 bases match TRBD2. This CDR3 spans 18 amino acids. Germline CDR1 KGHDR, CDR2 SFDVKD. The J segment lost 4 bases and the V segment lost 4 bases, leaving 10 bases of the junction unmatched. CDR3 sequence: CATSDGWVGLAGGETQYF. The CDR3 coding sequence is TGTGCCACCAGTGACGGTTGGGTTGGACTAGCGGGAGGAGAGACCCAGTACTTC.

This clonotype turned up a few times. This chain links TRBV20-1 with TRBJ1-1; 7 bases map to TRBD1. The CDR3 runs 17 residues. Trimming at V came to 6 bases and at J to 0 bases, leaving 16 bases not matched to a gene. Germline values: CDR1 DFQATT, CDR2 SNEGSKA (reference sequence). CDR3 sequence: CSALTDRAGGMNTEAFF. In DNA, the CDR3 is TGCAGTGCCCTAACCGACAGGGCCGGTGGGATGAACACTGAAGCTTTCTTT.

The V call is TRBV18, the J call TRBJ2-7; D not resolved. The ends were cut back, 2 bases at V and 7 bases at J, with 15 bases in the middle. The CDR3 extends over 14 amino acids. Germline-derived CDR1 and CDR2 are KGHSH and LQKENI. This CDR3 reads CASSPRVPSREQYF. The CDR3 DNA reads TGTGCCAGCTCACCAAGGGTCCCAAGTAGGGAGCAGTACTTC.

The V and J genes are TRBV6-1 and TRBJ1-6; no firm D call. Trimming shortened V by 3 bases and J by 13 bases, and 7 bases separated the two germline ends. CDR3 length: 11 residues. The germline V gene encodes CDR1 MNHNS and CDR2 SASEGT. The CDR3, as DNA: TGTGCCAGCAGTGATTCGGGTCCCCTCCACTTT. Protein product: CASSDSGPLHF.

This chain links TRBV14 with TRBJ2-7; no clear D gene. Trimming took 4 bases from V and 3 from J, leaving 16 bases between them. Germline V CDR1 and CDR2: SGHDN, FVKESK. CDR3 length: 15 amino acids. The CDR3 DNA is TGTGCCAGCAGCCCCGGACGATCCATGGGCTACGAGCAGTACTTC. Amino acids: CASSPGRSMGYEQYF.

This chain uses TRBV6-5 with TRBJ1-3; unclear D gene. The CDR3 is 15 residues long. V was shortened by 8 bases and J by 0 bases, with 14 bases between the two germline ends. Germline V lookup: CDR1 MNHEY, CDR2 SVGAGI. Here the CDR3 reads CASVSTASSGNTIYF. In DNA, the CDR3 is TGTGCCAGCGTATCGACCGCAAGCTCTGGAAACACCATATATTTT.

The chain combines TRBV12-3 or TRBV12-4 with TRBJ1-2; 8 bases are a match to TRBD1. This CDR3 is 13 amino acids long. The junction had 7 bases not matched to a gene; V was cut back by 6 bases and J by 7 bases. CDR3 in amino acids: CASRTEQGAGYTF. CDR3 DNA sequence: TGTGCCAGCAGAACGGAGCAGGGGGCTGGCTACACCTTC.

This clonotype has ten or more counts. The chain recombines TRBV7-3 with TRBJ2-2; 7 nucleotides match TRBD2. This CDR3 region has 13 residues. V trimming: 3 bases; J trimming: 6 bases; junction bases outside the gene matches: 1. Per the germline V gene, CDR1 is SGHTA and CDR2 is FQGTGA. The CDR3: CASSLGGAGELFF. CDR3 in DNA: TGTGCCAGCAGCTTGGGGGGGGCCGGGGAGCTGTTTTTT.

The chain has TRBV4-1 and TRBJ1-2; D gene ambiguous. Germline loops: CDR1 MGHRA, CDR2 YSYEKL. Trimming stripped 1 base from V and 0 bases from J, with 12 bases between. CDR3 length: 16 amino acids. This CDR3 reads CASSQVGGSANYGYTF. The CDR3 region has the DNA TGCGCCAGCAGCCAAGTCGGCGGTTCGGCTAACTATGGCTACACCTTC.

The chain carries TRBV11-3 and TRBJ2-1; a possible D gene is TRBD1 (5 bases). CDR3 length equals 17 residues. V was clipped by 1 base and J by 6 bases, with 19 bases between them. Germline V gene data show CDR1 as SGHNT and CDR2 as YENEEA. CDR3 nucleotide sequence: TGTGCCAGCAGCTTAGGTTGGGAAGGGGATAAGGGCAATGAGCAGTTCTTC. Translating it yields CASSLGWEGDKGNEQFF. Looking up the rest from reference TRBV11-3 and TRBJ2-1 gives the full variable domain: EAGVVQSPRYKIIEKKQPVAFWCNPISGHNTLYWYLQNLGQGPELLIRYENEEAVDDSQLPKDRFSAERLKGVDSTLKIQPAELGDSAVYLCASSLGWEGDKGNEQFFGPGTRLTVL.

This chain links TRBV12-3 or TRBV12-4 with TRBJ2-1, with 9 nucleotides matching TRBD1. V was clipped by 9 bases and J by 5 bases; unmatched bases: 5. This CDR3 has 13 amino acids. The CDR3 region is CASRGTGNNEQFF. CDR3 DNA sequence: TGTGCCAGTCGGGGGACAGGGAACAATGAGCAGTTCTTC.

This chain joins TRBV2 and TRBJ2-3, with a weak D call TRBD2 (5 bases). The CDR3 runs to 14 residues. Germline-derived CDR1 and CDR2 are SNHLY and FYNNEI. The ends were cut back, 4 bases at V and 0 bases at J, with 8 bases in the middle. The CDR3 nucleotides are TGTGCCAGCAGTGGCGAGGGTAGCACAGATACGCAGTATTTT. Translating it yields CASSGEGSTDTQYF.

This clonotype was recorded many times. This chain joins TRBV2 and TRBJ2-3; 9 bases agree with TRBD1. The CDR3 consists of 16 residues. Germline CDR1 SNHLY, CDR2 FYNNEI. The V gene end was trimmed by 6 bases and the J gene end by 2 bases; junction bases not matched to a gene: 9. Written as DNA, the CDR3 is TGTGCCAGCAGCCCCGGCCGGGACAGGGTCACAGATACGCAGTATTTT. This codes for CASSPGRDRVTDTQYF. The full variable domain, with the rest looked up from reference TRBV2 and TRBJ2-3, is EPEVTQTPSHQVTQMGQEVILRCVPISNHLYFYWYRQILGQKVEFLVSFYNNEISEKSEIFDDQFSVERPDGSNFTLKIRSTKLEDSAMYFCASSPGRDRVTDTQYFGPGTRLTVL.

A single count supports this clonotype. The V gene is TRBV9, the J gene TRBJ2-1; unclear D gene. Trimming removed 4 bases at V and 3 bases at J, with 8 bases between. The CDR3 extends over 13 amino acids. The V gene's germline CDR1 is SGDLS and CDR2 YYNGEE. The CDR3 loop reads CASSTAHYNEQFF. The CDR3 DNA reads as TGTGCCAGCAGCACGGCCCACTACAATGAGCAGTTCTTC.

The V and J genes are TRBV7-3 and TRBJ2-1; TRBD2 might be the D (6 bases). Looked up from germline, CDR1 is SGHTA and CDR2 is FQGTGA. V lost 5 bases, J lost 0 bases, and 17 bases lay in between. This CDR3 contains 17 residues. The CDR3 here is CASSVGAGRSSYNEQFF. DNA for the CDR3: TGTGCCAGCAGCGTAGGGGCGGGGCGAAGCTCCTACAATGAGCAGTTCTTC.

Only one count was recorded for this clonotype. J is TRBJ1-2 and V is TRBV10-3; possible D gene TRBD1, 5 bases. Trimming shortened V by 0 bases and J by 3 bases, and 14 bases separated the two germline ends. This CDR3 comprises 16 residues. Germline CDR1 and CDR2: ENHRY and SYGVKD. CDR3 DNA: TGTGCCATCAGTGAGTCAGACAGCCAAAGTTACTATGGCTACACCTTC. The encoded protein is CAISESDSQSYYGYTF.

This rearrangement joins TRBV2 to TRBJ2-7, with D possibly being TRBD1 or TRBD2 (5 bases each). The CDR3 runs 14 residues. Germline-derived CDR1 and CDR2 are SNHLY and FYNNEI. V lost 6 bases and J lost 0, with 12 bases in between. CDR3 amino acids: CASRGDASSYEQYF. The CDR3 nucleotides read TGTGCCAGCAGAGGGGACGCTTCCTCCTACGAGCAGTACTTC. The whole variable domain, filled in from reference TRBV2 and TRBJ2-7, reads EPEVTQTPSHQVTQMGQEVILRCVPISNHLYFYWYRQILGQKVEFLVSFYNNEISEKSEIFDDQFSVERPDGSNFTLKIRSTKLEDSAMYFCASRGDASSYEQYFGPGTRLTVT.

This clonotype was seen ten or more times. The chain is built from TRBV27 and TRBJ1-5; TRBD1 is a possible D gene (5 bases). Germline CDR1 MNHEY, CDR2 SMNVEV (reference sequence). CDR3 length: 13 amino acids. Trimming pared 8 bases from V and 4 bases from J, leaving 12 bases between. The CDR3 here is CASRGEGNQPQHF. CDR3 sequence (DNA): TGTGCCAGCCGGGGGGAGGGTAATCAGCCCCAGCATTTT.

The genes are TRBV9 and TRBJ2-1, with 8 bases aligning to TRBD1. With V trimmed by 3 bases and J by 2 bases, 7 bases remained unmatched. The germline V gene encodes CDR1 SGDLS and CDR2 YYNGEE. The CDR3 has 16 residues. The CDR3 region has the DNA TGTGCCAGCAGCGCAGGGGGCGCGATGACCTACAATGAGCAGTTCTTC. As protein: CASSAGGAMTYNEQFF. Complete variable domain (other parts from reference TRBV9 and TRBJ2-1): DSGVTQTPKHLITATGQRVTLRCSPRSGDLSVYWYQQSLDQGLQFLIQYYNGEERAKGNILERFSAQQFPDLHSELNLSSLELGDSALYFCASSAGGAMTYNEQFFGPGTRLTVL.

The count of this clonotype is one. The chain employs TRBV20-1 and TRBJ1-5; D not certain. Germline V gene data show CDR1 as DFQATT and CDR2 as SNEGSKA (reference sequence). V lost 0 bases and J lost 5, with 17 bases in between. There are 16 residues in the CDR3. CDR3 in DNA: TGCAGTGCTAGAGATTCTGAAGGGTTTATAGATCAGCCCCAGCATTTT. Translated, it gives CSARDSEGFIDQPQHF.

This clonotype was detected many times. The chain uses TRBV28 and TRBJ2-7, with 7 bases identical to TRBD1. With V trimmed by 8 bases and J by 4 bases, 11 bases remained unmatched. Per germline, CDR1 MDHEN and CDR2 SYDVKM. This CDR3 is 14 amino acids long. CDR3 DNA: TGTGCCAGCGAAACGGGGACAGATGGTTACGAGCAGTACTTC. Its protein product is CASETGTDGYEQYF.

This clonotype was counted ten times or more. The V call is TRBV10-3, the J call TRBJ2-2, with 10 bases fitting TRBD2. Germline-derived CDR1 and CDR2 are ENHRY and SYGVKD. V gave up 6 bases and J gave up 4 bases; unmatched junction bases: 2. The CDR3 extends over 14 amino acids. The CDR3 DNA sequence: TGTGCCATCAGACTAGCGGGGACCACCGGGGAGCTGTTTTTT. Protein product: CAIRLAGTTGELFF.